This TCR beta chain was identified during a study of siplizumab effects on memory and regulatory T cells. Study-level findings and limits: Few alloreactive clones mapped to unstimulated subsets. The suppressive capacity of proliferating Tregs from siplizumab cultures remained unconfirmed.

TCR templates, 75,000 to 100,000 per sample, were assayed. Sequencing was performed with immunoSEQ multiplex PCR; in TCRdb, only in-frame clones are kept and a portion is missing. In the table there are about 50,000 clones, about 90% of which are singletons. Among a few donor pairs, the unstimulated naive, memory, effector memory and TEMRA subsets underwent sequencing. As concerns this clone: Antigen unknown.

Sequenced sample: naive CD8+ T cells sorted from blood. This TCR was sampled from a human donor in good health.

CDR3 region: CASSIGGRGELFF. DNA for the CDR3: TGTGCCAGTAGTATTGGCGGGAGAGGGGAGCTGTTTTTT. The chain carries TRBV19 and TRBJ2-2; 7 bases map to TRBD2. The CDR3 contains 13 residues. After removal of 3 bases from V and 8 bases from J, the junction contained 3 bases not matched to a gene. Germline loops: CDR1 LNHDA, CDR2 SQIVND (reference sequence).